This T cell receptor beta chain was captured in a study of cytomegalovirus exposure and HLA in healthy donors. In the PCR, 60 Vbeta and 13 Jbeta primers were used. Profiled with immunoSEQ multiplex PCR; TCRdb holds only in-frame clones, not every one. Among about 120,000 clones listed, about 81% were seen once. Germline CDR1 reads SGHVS; CDR2 reads FQNEAQ. The CDR3 is 15 amino acids. The ends were cut back, 6 bases at V and 11 bases at J, with 25 bases in the middle. Study-wide results and caveats: Some V segments (TRBV6-2 and TRBV6-3 among them) were excluded as indistinguishable.

Points on this clone: What it binds is unknown.

Sequenced material: PBMCs. The chain has TRBV7-8 and TRBJ1-1; perhaps TRBD1 as D (6 bases). This receptor was obtained from a man aged 40-49 years in good health and CMV-seronegative. The CDR3 protein is CASRPSGTRVPKAFF. The DNA of the CDR3 is TGTGCCAGCAGACCCTCGGGGACACGGGTACCGAAGGCTTTCTTT. Full variable domain (missing parts from reference TRBV7-8 and TRBJ1-1): GAGVSQSPRYKVAKRGQDVALRCDPISGHVSLFWYQQALGQGPEFLTYFQNEAQLDKSGLPSDRFFAERPEGSVSTLKIQRTQQEDSAVYLCASRPSGTRVPKAFFGQGTRLTVV.